This TCR beta chain appears in the sequencing data of a study of early T cells in non-severe SARS-CoV-2 infection. Overall study: Unpaired chains resulted from sequencing bulk RNA of unsorted whole blood.

Study-level results: Missing private and CD4 specificities, VDJdb matching favored anti-spike CD8 responses.

The table lists this clonotype with many counts. Antigen: not known. Germline V lookup: CDR1 LGHNA, CDR2 YSLEER. This CDR3 is 16 amino acids long. V dropped 0 bases and J dropped 0 bases, with 12 bases sitting between them. Molecules of cDNA were individually given unique molecular identifiers that were attached to them. MiXCR, run by TCRdb on the 5' RACE reads, gives a single entry per CDR3 protein. In the table there are about 27,000 distinct CDR3 sequences, approximately 5.1% of which are singletons. The source is an adult who was a healthcare worker with PCR-confirmed SARS-CoV-2 infection or an uninfected control (not recorded which). The sample taken for sequencing was whole blood. The chain has TRBV4-3 and TRBJ2-7; D perhaps matches TRBD1 (6 bases). CDR3 sequence reads: CASSQDARGSSYEQYF. The CDR3 nucleotides are TGCGCCAGCAGCCAAGATGCTAGGGGGAGCTCCTACGAGCAGTACTTC.